This record covers a single T cell receptor beta chain. The antigen is unknown. These data belong to a study of cytomegalovirus exposure and HLA in healthy donors. Study-wide results and caveats: The study recorded around 160 TCR beta chains that were cytomegalovirus-associated.

Between the trimmed V and J ends, which lost 3 bases and 5 bases, there was a span of 11 bases. Germline V gene data show CDR1 as LGHNA and CDR2 as YSLEER. There are 14 residues in the CDR3. Sequenced by immunoSEQ multiplex PCR; TCRdb stores in-frame clones only, minus some. In the table there are over 200,000 clones, nearly 90% of which are singletons. The clonotype originates from a woman aged 18-29 years in good health and CMV-seronegative. The chain links TRBV4-3 to TRBJ2-1, with D possibly TRBD2 on 5 matching bases. Input material: PBMCs. CDR3 residues: CASSQEWRDNEQFF. The DNA of the CDR3 is TGCGCCAGCAGCCAGGAATGGCGGGACAATGAGCAGTTCTTC.